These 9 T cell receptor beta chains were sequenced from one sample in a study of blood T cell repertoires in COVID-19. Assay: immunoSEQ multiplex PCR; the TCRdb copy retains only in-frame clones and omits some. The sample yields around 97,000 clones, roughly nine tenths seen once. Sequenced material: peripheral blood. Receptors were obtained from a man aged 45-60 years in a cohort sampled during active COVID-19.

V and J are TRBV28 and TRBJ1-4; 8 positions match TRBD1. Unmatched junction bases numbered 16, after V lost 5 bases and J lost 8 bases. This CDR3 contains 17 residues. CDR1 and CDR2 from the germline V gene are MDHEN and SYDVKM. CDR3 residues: CASSPPRGRWVWEKLFF. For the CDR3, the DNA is TGTGCCAGCAGTCCCCCCAGGGGGCGCTGGGTCTGGGAAAAACTGTTTTTT.

CDR3 amino acids: CASSVAGGDHTDTQYF. In DNA form, the CDR3 reads TGTGCCAGCAGCGTAGCTGGGGGCGATCACACAGATACGCAGTATTTT. The chain combines TRBV9 with TRBJ2-3; D possibly corresponds to TRBD1 (6 bases). Germline values: CDR1 SGDLS, CDR2 YYNGEE. Trimming removed 0 bases at V and 2 bases at J, with 13 bases between. The CDR3 runs to 16 residues.

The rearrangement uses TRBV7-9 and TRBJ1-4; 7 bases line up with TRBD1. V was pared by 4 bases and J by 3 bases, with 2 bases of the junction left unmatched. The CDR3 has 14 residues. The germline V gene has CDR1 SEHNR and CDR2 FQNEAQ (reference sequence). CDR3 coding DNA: TGTGCCAGCAGCTCGACAGGGCCTAATGAAAAACTGTTTTTT. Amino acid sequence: CASSSTGPNEKLFF. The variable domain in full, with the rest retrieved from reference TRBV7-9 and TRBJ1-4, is DTGVSQNPRHKITKRGQNVTFRCDPISEHNRLYWYRQTLGQGPEFLTYFQNEAQLEKSRLLSDRFSAERPKGSFSTLEIQRTEQGDSAMYLCASSSTGPNEKLFFGSGTQLSVL.

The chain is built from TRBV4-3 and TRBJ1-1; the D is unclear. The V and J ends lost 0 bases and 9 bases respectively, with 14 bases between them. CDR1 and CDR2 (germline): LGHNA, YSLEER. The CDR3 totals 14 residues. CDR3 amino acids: CASSQDLTGFKAFF. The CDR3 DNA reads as TGCGCCAGCAGCCAAGATCTAACGGGATTTAAAGCTTTCTTT.

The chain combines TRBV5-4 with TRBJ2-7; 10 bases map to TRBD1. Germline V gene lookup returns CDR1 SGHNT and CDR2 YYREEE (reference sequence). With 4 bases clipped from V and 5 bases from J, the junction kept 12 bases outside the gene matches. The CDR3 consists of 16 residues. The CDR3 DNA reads TGTGCCAGCAGCCCGAGGGACAGGGGTAAGGGGCACGAGCAGTACTTC. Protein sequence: CASSPRDRGKGHEQYF.

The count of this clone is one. Here the CDR3 DNA reads TGTGCCAGCAGCCCCGGCGCAGGGGCGGGAGATACGCAGTATTTT. Residues: CASSPGAGAGDTQYF. The chain carries TRBV13 and TRBJ2-3; D is possibly TRBD1 (6 bases). CDR1 and CDR2 (germline): PRHDT, FYEKMQ (reference sequence). CDR3 length equals 15 residues. The V end was cut by 5 bases, the J end by 5 bases, with 17 bases between.

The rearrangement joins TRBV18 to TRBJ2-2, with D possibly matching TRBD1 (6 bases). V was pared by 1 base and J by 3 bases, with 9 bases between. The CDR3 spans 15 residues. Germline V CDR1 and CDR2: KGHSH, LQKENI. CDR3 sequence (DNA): TGTGCCAGCTCACCACTAAAGGGGGACACCGGGGAGCTGTTTTTT. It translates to CASSPLKGDTGELFF.

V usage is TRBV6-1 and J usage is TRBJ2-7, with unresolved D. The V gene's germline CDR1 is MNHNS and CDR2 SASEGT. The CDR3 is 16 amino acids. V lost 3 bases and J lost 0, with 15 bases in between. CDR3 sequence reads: CASSDPPPRLSYEQYF. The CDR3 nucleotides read TGTGCCAGCAGTGACCCCCCCCCTCGACTCTCCTACGAGCAGTACTTC.

The CDR3 loop reads CASSYRDNYEQYV. In nucleotides, the CDR3 is TGTGCCAGCAGTTACAGGGACAACTACGAGCAGTACGTC. This chain uses TRBV6-6 with TRBJ2-7, with D tentatively TRBD1 (6 bases). The CDR3 is made up of 13 amino acids. Per the germline V gene, CDR1 is MNHNY and CDR2 is SVGAGI (reference sequence). Trimming removed 2 bases at V and 3 bases at J, with 8 bases between.